Shown below are 26 T cell receptor beta chains from a single sample sequenced in a study of T cells after yellow fever vaccination. TCRdb re-derived calls from the 5' RACE reads in MiXCR, one entry per CDR3 protein. The data hold 250,000 to 400,000 distinct CDR3 sequences, with 3.5% to 4.5% observed a single time. The sample in question was PBMCs, obtained 15 days after the yellow fever booster vaccination. These receptors came from a man between 18 and 35 years old who received the YFV17D yellow fever vaccine.

The chain is built from TRBV7-3 and TRBJ2-2; TRBD1 agrees at 7 bases. This CDR3 is built from 15 residues. The ends lost 5 bases at V and 1 base at J; junction bases unmatched: 4. CDR1 is SGHTA and CDR2 is FQGTGA in the germline V gene. CDR3: CASSRRQGNTGELFF. As DNA, the CDR3 is TGTGCCAGCAGCCGGAGACAGGGGAACACCGGGGAGCTGTTTTTT.

As DNA, the CDR3 is TGCGCCAGCAGCGATGACAACCAAGAGACCCAGTACTTC. As protein: CASSDDNQETQYF. The genes are TRBV5-1 and TRBJ2-5, with D unresolved. Trimming removed 4 bases from V and 0 bases from J, with 7 bases in between. The CDR3 loop spans 13 amino acids. Germline-derived CDR1 and CDR2 are SGHRS and YFSETQ.

This clonotype was seen many times. The chain has TRBV20-1 and TRBJ2-7; no definite D call. V was trimmed by 0 bases and J by 2 bases, leaving 11 bases between them. Germline lookup yields CDR1 DFQATT and CDR2 SNEGSKA (reference sequence). This CDR3 comprises 14 residues. The CDR3 DNA sequence: TGCAGTGCTAGAGATTCAGTAAGGCCCTACGAGCAGTACTTC. Translating it yields CSARDSVRPYEQYF.

This clonotype was seen more than once but under ten times. The J gene is TRBJ2-3, the V gene TRBV4-1; D is uncertain. Per the germline V gene, CDR1 is MGHRA and CDR2 is YSYEKL. The CDR3 sequence is 17 residues long. Deletions cut 0 bases from V and 1 base from J, with 14 bases between. CDR3: CASSQDGPGQGTDTQYF. The CDR3 DNA is TGCGCCAGCAGCCAAGATGGCCCCGGGCAGGGCACAGATACGCAGTATTTT.

This clonotype showed up many times. This chain joins TRBV7-9 and TRBJ1-2; 8 bases are a match to TRBD1. The CDR3 sequence is 15 residues long. The germline V gene has CDR1 SEHNR and CDR2 FQNEAQ (reference sequence). The J segment lost 4 bases and the V segment lost 6 bases, leaving 10 bases of the junction unmatched. The CDR3 coding sequence is TGTGCCAGCAGACCCGGACAGGGAGAATCCTATGGCTACACCTTC. Translated, it gives CASRPGQGESYGYTF.

This clonotype has a handful of counts. The chain recombines TRBV11-2 with TRBJ2-4; possible D gene TRBD1, 6 bases. The V gene's germline CDR1 is SGHAT and CDR2 FQNNGV. V gave up 5 bases and J gave up 6 bases, with 17 bases separating them. This CDR3 has 15 amino acids. The CDR3 loop is CASSPYTGNRNIQYF. The CDR3 nucleotides are TGTGCCAGCAGCCCATATACAGGGAATAGAAACATTCAGTACTTC.

This clonotype was seen more than once but under ten times. The gene calls are TRBV18 and TRBJ2-3; 7 bases agree with TRBD1. Germline CDR1 KGHSH, CDR2 LQKENI. Trimming at V came to 3 bases and at J to 6 bases, leaving 12 bases not matched to a gene. The CDR3 extends over 16 amino acids. In DNA form, the CDR3 reads TGTGCCAGCTCACCTTGGACAGGACCTTCCACGGATACGCAGTATTTT. It is translated as CASSPWTGPSTDTQYF.

The chain carries TRBV5-4 and TRBJ1-1; the D is unclear. The CDR3 loop spans 13 amino acids. Germline V CDR1 and CDR2: SGHNT, YYREEE (reference sequence). The V and J ends lost 1 base and 4 bases respectively, with 8 bases between them. The CDR3 spells CASSLYIGTEAFF. The CDR3 bases are TGTGCCAGCAGCTTGTATATAGGCACTGAAGCTTTCTTT.

In its sample, this clonotype was seen a few times. The rearrangement joins TRBV12-3 or TRBV12-4 to TRBJ2-7; the D gene could be TRBD1 or TRBD2 (5 bases each). CDR3 length equals 15 residues. V lost 7 bases to trimming and J lost 4 bases, with 20 bases between them. The CDR3 here is CASNPPGTPSYEQYF. The CDR3 nucleotides read TGTGCCAGCAATCCTCCGGGGACGCCTAGTTACGAGCAGTACTTC.

This clonotype was recorded many times. This rearrangement joins TRBV4-3 to TRBJ1-2; possible D gene TRBD1, 5 bases. This CDR3 is 14 amino acids long. CDR1 and CDR2 (germline): LGHNA, YSLEER. V shed 3 bases and J shed 2 bases, with 10 bases lying between them. Written as DNA, the CDR3 is TGCGCCAGCAGCCATCAGGGAACCAACTATGGCTACACCTTC. Translated: CASSHQGTNYGYTF.

The genes are TRBV18 and TRBJ2-2; D ambiguous. The CDR3 has 12 amino acids. Germline lookup yields CDR1 KGHSH and CDR2 LQKENI. V gave up 6 bases and J gave up 0 bases, with 2 bases separating them. CDR3 coding DNA: TGTGCCAGCTCGGCGAACACCGGGGAGCTGTTTTTT. Protein: CASSANTGELFF.

This clonotype has at least ten counts. The rearrangement uses TRBV9 and TRBJ2-3, with TRBD2 identical over 12 bases. The CDR3 length is 17 residues. Trimming cost V 1 base and J 0 bases; bases outside gene matches: 3. Germline V gives CDR1 SGDLS, CDR2 YYNGEE. The CDR3 protein is CASSVRGLAGSTDTQYF. As DNA, the CDR3 is TGTGCCAGCAGCGTACGAGGACTAGCGGGGAGCACAGATACGCAGTATTTT.

This chain joins TRBV9 and TRBJ1-5; 9 nucleotides line up with TRBD1. CDR1 SGDLS and CDR2 YYNGEE come from the germline V gene. The length of the CDR3 is 15 residues. After removal of 3 bases from V and 1 base from J, the junction contained 2 bases not matched to a gene. CDR3: CASSGGTGSNQPQHF. The CDR3 coding sequence is TGTGCCAGCAGCGGCGGGACAGGGAGCAATCAGCCCCAGCATTTT.

This clonotype has at least ten counts. The chain links TRBV20-1 to TRBJ2-7; no reliable D call. Trimming took 0 bases from V and 4 from J, leaving 13 bases between them. This CDR3 has 14 residues. Germline V gene data show CDR1 as DFQATT and CDR2 as SNEGSKA (reference sequence). DNA for the CDR3: TGCAGTGCTAGAGAGCCCAACGAAAAATACGAGCAGTACTTC. Translation gives CSAREPNEKYEQYF.

The gene calls are TRBV7-8 and TRBJ2-7; D may be TRBD1 or TRBD2 (5 bases each). CDR1 SGHVS and CDR2 FQNEAQ come from the germline V gene. V dropped 4 bases and J dropped 4 bases, with 14 bases sitting between them. The CDR3 has 14 residues. The CDR3 spells CASSSSGPRYEQYF. Written as DNA, the CDR3 is TGTGCCAGCAGCTCTTCGGGACCTCGATACGAGCAGTACTTC.

This clonotype was detected many times. V usage is TRBV7-2 and J usage is TRBJ2-3; D is uncertain. Trimming pared 4 bases from V and 4 bases from J, leaving 15 bases between. The CDR3 extends over 15 amino acids. Germline CDR1 is SGHTA and CDR2 is FQGNSA. The CDR3 bases are TGTGCCAGCAGCTCCCTAGGAGCCCCCCCAGATACGCAGTATTTT. It specifies CASSSLGAPPDTQYF.

There are a few counts of this clonotype. The chain recombines TRBV4-2 with TRBJ2-4, with D maybe TRBD1 (5 bases). This CDR3 comprises 15 residues. Germline V gene sequence: CDR1 LGHNA, CDR2 YNFKEQ. V lost 0 bases and J lost 9, with 15 bases in between. CDR3 DNA sequence: TGTGCCAGCAGCCAAGATCCAGCCAGGGCGGCCATTCAGTACTTC. Encoded protein: CASSQDPARAAIQYF.

The chain links TRBV7-2 to TRBJ2-7, with 9 nucleotides matching TRBD2. The CDR3 covers 16 residues. V lost 1 base, J lost 4 bases, and 8 bases stayed unmatched. The germline gives CDR1 SGHTA, CDR2 FQGNSA. CDR3 in amino acids: CASSLEGGGAGYEQYF. The CDR3 coding sequence is TGTGCCAGCAGCTTAGAGGGCGGGGGGGCTGGTTACGAGCAGTACTTC.

This clonotype has more than one count but fewer than ten. This chain connects TRBV5-1 to TRBJ2-1; tentatively, D is TRBD1 or TRBD2 (5 bases each). Germline CDR1 SGHRS, CDR2 YFSETQ. V lost 1 base and J lost 0, with 11 bases in between. The CDR3 is 16 amino acids. CDR3 DNA: TGCGCCAGCAGCTTGATGGGGGAAAGCTCCTACAATGAGCAGTTCTTC. Its protein is CASSLMGESSYNEQFF.

This clonotype came up a few times. The chain recombines TRBV5-1 with TRBJ1-2, with D unclear. CDR1 is SGHRS, CDR2 YFSETQ, per germline. This CDR3 has 13 residues. V was pared by 2 bases and J by 2 bases, with 7 bases between. The CDR3: CASSFAMNYGYTF. CDR3 nucleotide sequence: TGCGCCAGCAGCTTTGCCATGAACTATGGCTACACCTTC.

V is TRBV9 and J is TRBJ2-3; 11 bases are a match to TRBD2. The CDR3 runs 15 residues. Germline V gene data show CDR1 as SGDLS and CDR2 as YYNGEE. The trim removed 5 bases at V and 5 bases at J, leaving 7 bases unmatched. CDR3 in amino acids: CASRPLAGARDTQYF. CDR3 DNA: TGTGCCAGCAGACCACTAGCGGGGGCAAGAGATACGCAGTATTTT.

This clonotype was counted at least ten times. J is TRBJ1-5 and V is TRBV28, with D unclear. The CDR3 is 12 residues long. Germline CDR1 is MDHEN and CDR2 is SYDVKM. The V end was cut by 3 bases, the J end by 13 bases, with 13 bases between. CDR3 sequence: CASSFRSPQQHF. The CDR3, as DNA: TGTGCCAGCAGTTTCCGGTCCCCCCAGCAGCATTTT.

V usage is TRBV18 and J usage is TRBJ2-7; the D is unclear. CDR1 is KGHSH, CDR2 LQKENI, per germline. This CDR3 has 15 amino acids. V was cut by 1 base and J by 0 bases, with 10 bases left in between. CDR3 nucleotide sequence: TGTGCCAGCTCACCACGTGAGGTGAACTCCTACGAGCAGTACTTC. It specifies CASSPREVNSYEQYF.

The table lists this clonotype with many counts. This chain links TRBV7-9 with TRBJ2-7; D perhaps matches TRBD2 (5 bases). The CDR3 is 15 residues long. Trimming took 1 base from V and 7 from J, leaving 17 bases between them. The germline CDR1 and CDR2 sequences are SEHNR and FQNEAQ (reference sequence). This CDR3 is CASSLEGSSPGEQYV. The CDR3 coding sequence is TGTGCCAGCAGCTTAGAGGGCAGTTCCCCGGGGGAGCAGTACGTC.

This clonotype was detected only a few times. The rearrangement joins TRBV7-9 to TRBJ1-3, with no clear D. V was cut by 1 base and J by 7 bases, with 11 bases left in between. There are 14 residues in the CDR3. Germline-derived CDR1 and CDR2 are SEHNR and FQNEAQ (reference sequence). CDR3 amino acids: CASSLELFRNTIYF. Written as DNA, the CDR3 is TGTGCCAGCAGCTTAGAACTGTTTCGGAACACCATATATTTT.

This clonotype was found once. The chain employs TRBV10-1 and TRBJ2-7; 7 bases map to TRBD1. J gave up 1 base and V 7 bases, and 10 bases lay outside the gene matches. Germline lookup yields CDR1 WNHNN and CDR2 SYGVQD (reference sequence). This CDR3 region has 15 residues. The CDR3 sequence is CASTPPIRGSYEQYV. CDR3 nucleotide sequence: TGCGCCAGCACTCCACCAATCAGGGGGTCCTACGAGCAGTACGTC.